Only a few counts were recorded for the clone carrying this TCR beta chain. Its antigen is not identified. This entry belongs to a study of blood T cells in healthy people across ages. Study information: Template switching picked up about one barcoded beta molecule for each two T cells. Study-level findings and limits: With age, beta diversity per million T cells declined roughly linearly, significantly by approximately 40.

Per sample, extraction of total RNA gave at least 6 micrograms in every case. Next came a second PCR, run for about 7 to 12 cycles, which used a sample-barcoded 5' primer along with a J-beta primer mix. Each cDNA molecule carried a tag from a template-switch adaptor that contained 12 random nucleotides. MiXCR was run by TCRdb on the 5' RACE reads, yielding one entry per CDR3 protein. The sample contains some 1.5 million distinct CDR3 sequences, 25% to 30% of which appear only once. Input material: blood. This clonotype was obtained from a woman aged 25 to 39 in good health.

The CDR3 DNA sequence: TGTGCCAGCTCACCTGGTGCGAGCGCCTACGAGCAGTACTTC. It is translated as CASSPGASAYEQYF. V is TRBV18 and J is TRBJ2-7; D is ambiguous. This CDR3 region has 14 residues. Trimming removed 3 bases from V and 2 bases from J, with 11 bases in between. The germline V gene has CDR1 KGHSH and CDR2 LQKENI.